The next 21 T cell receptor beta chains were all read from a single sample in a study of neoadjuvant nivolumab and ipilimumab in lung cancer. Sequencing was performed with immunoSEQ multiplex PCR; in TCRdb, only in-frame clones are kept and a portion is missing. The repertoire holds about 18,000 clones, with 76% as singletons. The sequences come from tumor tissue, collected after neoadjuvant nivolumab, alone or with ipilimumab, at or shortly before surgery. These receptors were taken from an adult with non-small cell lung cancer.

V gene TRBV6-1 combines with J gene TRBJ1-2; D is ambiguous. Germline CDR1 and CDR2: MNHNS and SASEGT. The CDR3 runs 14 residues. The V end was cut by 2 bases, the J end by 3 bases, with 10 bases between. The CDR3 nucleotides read TGTGCCAGCAGTGAACGCCGGGGTTACTATGGCTACACCTTC. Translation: CASSERRGYYGYTF.

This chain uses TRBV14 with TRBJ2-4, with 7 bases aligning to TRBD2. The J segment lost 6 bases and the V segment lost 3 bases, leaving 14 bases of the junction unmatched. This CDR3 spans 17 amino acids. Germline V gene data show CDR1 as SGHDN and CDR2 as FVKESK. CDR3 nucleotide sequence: TGTGCCAGCAGCCAGAGCAGGGACTACCAGAAGATAAACATTCAGTACTTC. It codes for CASSQSRDYQKINIQYF.

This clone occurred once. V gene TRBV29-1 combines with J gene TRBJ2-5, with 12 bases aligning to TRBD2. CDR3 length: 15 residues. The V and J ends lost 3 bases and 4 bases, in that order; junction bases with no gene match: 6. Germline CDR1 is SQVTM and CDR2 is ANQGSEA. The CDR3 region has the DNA TGCAGCGTTGAGGGTACTAGCGGGAGGAGAGAGACCCAGTACTTC. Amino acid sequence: CSVEGTSGRRETQYF.

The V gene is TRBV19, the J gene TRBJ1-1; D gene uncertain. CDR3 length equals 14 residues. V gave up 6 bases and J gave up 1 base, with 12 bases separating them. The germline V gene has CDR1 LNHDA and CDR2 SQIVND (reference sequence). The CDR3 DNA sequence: TGTGCCAGTAGGGAAGGGTGGACGAACACTGAAGCTTTCTTT. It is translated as CASREGWTNTEAFF.

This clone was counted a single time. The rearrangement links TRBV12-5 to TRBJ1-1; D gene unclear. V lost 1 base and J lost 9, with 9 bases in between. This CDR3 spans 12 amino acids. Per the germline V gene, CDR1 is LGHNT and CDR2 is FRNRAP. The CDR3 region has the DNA TGTGCTAGTGGTTTGGGTCAAGGGAAAGCTTTCTTT. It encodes CASGLGQGKAFF.

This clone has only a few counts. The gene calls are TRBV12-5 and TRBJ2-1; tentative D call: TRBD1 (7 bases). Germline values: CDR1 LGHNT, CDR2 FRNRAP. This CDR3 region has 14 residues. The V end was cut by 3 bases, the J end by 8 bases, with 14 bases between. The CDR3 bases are TGTGCTAGTGGTTTACAGGGGACTGCGGATGAGCAGTTCTTC. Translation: CASGLQGTADEQFF. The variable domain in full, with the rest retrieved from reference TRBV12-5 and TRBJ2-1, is DARVTQTPRHKVTEMGQEVTMRCQPILGHNTVFWYRQTMMQGLELLAYFRNRAPLDDSGMPKDRFSAEMPDATLATLKIQPSEPRDSAVYFCASGLQGTADEQFFGPGTRLTVL.

The CDR3, as DNA: TGTGCCAGCAGGTCAGGGACGGCCTCTGGAAACACCATATATTTT. This gives the protein CASRSGTASGNTIYF. The genes are TRBV28 and TRBJ1-3, with D possibly matching TRBD1 (5 bases). The ends were cut back, 6 bases at V and 0 bases at J, with 12 bases in the middle. The CDR3 has 15 residues. CDR1 is MDHEN and CDR2 is SYDVKM in the germline V gene.

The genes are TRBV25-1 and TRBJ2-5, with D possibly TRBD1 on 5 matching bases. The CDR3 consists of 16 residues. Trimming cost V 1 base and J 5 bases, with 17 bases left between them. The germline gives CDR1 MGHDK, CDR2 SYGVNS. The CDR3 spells CASSESGRGASETQYF. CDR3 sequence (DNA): TGTGCCAGCAGTGAATCGGGTAGGGGCGCGTCCGAGACCCAGTACTTC. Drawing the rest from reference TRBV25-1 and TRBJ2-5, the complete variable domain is EADIYQTPRYLVIGTGKKITLECSQTMGHDKMYWYQQDPGMELHLIHYSYGVNSTEKGDLSSESTVSRIRTEHFPLTLESARPSHTSQYLCASSESGRGASETQYFGPGTRLLVL.

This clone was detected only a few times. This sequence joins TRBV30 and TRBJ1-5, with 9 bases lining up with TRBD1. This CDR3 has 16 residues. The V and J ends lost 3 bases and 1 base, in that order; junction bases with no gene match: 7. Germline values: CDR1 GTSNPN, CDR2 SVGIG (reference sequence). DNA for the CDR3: TGTGCCTGGAGGCCCGGGACAGGGCGCAGCAATCAGCCCCAGCATTTT. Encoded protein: CAWRPGTGRSNQPQHF.

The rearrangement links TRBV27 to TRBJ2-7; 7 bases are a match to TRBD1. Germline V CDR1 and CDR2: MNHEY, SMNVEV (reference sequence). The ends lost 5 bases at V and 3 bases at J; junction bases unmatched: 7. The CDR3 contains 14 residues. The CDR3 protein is CASSTQGRHYEQYF. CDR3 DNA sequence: TGTGCCAGCAGTACACAGGGGCGCCACTACGAGCAGTACTTC.

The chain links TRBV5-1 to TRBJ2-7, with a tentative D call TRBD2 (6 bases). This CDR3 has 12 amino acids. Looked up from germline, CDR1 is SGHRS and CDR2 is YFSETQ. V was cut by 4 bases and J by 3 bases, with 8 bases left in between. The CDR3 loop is CASSTDYYEQYF. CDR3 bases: TGCGCCAGCAGCACGGACTACTACGAGCAGTACTTC.

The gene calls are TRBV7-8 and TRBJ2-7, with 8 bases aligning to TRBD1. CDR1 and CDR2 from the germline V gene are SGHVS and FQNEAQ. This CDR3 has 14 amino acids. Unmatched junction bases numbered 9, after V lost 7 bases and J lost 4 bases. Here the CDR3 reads CASTTQGAQYEQYF. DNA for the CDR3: TGTGCCAGCACAACTCAGGGGGCGCAGTACGAGCAGTACTTC.

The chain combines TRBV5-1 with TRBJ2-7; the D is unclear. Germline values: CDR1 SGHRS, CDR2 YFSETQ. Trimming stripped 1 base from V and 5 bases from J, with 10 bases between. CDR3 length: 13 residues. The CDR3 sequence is CASSLLGSDEQYF. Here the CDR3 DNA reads TGCGCCAGCAGCTTGTTAGGGTCCGACGAGCAGTACTTC.

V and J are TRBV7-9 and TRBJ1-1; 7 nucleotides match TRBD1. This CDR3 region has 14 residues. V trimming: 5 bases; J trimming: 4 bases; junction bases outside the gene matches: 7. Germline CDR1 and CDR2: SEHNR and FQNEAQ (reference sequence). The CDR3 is CASSPTGDGTEAFF. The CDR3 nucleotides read TGTGCCAGCAGCCCCACAGGGGATGGCACTGAAGCTTTCTTT.

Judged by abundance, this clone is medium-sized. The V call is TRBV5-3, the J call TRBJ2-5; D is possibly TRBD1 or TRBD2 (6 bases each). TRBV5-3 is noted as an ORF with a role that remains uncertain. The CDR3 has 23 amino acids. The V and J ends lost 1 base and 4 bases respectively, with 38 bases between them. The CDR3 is CARSLFRLGQQGRHFQEGETQYF. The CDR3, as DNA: TGTGCCAGAAGCTTGTTTAGATTGGGTCAACAGGGACGTCATTTTCAGGAGGGAGAGACCCAGTACTTC.

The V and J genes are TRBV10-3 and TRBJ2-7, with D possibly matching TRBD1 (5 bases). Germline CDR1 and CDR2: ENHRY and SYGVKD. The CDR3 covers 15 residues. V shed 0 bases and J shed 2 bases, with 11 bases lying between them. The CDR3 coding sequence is TGTGCCATCAGTGAGTCTAACAGGAGAACCTACGAGCAGTACTTC. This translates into CAISESNRRTYEQYF.

CDR3 bases: TGTGCCAGCAACATACAGTTGGGGGAGCTGTTTTTT. This codes for CASNIQLGELFF. The rearrangement uses TRBV7-6 and TRBJ2-2, with unresolved D. There are 12 residues in the CDR3. Germline CDR1 reads SGHVS; CDR2 reads FNYEAQ. V lost 7 bases and J 8 bases, leaving 11 bases between the germline ends.

The CDR3 nucleotides are TGTGCCAGCAGAGTACAGGGATGGGGGGAGCTGTTTTTT. It yields the protein CASRVQGWGELFF. The chain employs TRBV6-1 and TRBJ2-2, with TRBD1 as a possible D gene (6 bases). The CDR3 totals 13 residues. The V end lost 6 bases, the J end lost 8 bases, and 13 bases lay between the germline ends. Germline V gene sequence: CDR1 MNHNS, CDR2 SASEGT.

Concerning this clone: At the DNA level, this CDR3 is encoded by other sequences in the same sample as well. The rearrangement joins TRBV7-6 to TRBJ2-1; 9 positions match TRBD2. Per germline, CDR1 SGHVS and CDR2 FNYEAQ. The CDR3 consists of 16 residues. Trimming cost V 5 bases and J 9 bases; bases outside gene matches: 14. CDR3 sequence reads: CASSPRHAGGPGEQFF. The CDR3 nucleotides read TGTGCCAGCAGCCCACGCCACGCGGGAGGGCCTGGTGAGCAGTTCTTC.

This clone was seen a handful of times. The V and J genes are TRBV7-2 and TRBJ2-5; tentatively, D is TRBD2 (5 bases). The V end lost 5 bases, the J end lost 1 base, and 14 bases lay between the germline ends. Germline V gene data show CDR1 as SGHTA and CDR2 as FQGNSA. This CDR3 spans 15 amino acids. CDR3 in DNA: TGTGCCAGCAGCCCGGGGAGCGCCGCCCAAGAGACCCAGTACTTC. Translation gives CASSPGSAAQETQYF.

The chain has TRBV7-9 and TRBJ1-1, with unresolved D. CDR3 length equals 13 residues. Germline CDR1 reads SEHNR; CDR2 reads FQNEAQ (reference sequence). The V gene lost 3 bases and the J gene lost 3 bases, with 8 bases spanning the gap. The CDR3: CASSFSRYTEAFF. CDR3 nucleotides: TGTGCCAGCAGCTTCTCTCGCTACACTGAAGCTTTCTTT.